This T cell receptor beta chain was found in a study of shared clonotypes between healthy human individuals. Study-level points and caveats: Naive subsets tended to show greater estimated richness than memory subsets.

Comments on this clone: No antigen is known for it.

CD45RO-negative, CCR7-selected cells formed the naive CD8 fraction, which excluded terminally differentiated effector memory CD45RA+ cells. Nashville, Tennessee was home to all donors, each a Caucasian adult. J was trimmed by 7 bases and V by 2 bases; bases with no gene match: 5. Germline assignment: CDR1 SGHKS and CDR2 YYEKEE (reference sequence). This CDR3 has 14 amino acids. The assay was carried out at the deep level. Some clones are missing from TCRdb's copy, which holds only in-frame ones; the method was immunoSEQ multiplex PCR. This sample has some 2 million clones, with about 95% found just once.

The sample was naive CD8+ T cells sorted from blood. The chain links TRBV5-5 to TRBJ2-1, with TRBD1 matching over 8 bases. This clonotype originated in a man aged 18 to 29 in good health. The CDR3 bases are TGTGCCAGCAGCTTAGGACAGGGTTTTAATGAGCAGTTCTTC. It encodes CASSLGQGFNEQFF.